The T cell receptor (beta chain) under discussion was sequenced for a study of blood T cell repertoires in COVID-19 (dated by TCRdb to the early 2020s). In the study overall: Samples covering the acute and convalescent phases of COVID-19 were provided by collaborators in the United States, Italy and Spain. The material from the prospective study consisted of cDNA or gDNA derived from T cells, B-cell-depleted T cells, or PBMCs. The dataset comprised deeply sampled blood TCRbeta repertoires from subjects exposed to, actively infected with, or recovered from COVID-19. The repertoires were released in a freely available public database intended as a resource for research on the immune response to SARS-CoV-2. The samples were drawn from two sources: the first 160 participants of the ongoing ImmuneRACE study, and over 950 subjects contributed by 6 global collaborators. A de-identified subject ID, COVID-19 status, age in years and sex were almost always included in the sample metadata. Where HLA class I and class II types were available, the types were taken from metadata supplied by the sample provider, not from assay-based typing.

On this clone itself: The clone's antigen remains unknown. Base qualities are not provided; no much larger clone lies one nucleotide away.

The paper's findings and limits, for the study overall: Clinical and demographic metadata were provided uncurated, with the amount varying by source and participant.

Each collaborating institution followed its own protocols to collect whole blood in K2EDTA tubes. For TCRbeta analysis, collaborators shipped samples in one of three forms: frozen whole blood, isolated PBMCs, or DNA extracted from either of those sample types. Taken from cysteine to phenylalanine, the CDR3 has 13 residues. This entry keeps only the CDR3 DNA: 39 bases, framed from base 1. Based on the germline V gene, the CDR1 and CDR2 sequences are KGHDR and SFDVKD. The junction shows trimming of 9 bases on V and 5 bases on J, and the gene matches do not reach 4 bases of it. TCRbeta CDR3 regions were amplified from genomic DNA using the immunoSEQ Assay, a bias-controlled multiplex PCR. As for the original processing: The number of nucleated cells in each sample was estimated by amplification of reference gene primers within the assay. Sequence reads were collapsed and filtered to measure the absolute abundance of every unique TCRbeta CDR3 rearrangement. Productive Simpson clonality was computed per sample as the square root of Simpson's diversity index over productive rearrangements. The table comes from immuneACCESS by way of TCRdb, which keeps in-frame sequences with V and J called. Part of the clones is missing from these tables; in studies checked, under half for an unresolved V gene and the rest for unknown reasons. V, J and clone size reflect that table, while D and trimming were determined from the DNA. The sample data list some 110,000 clones, and around nine tenths of these were observed just once. Around 6% of the sample is taken by the ten largest.

The chain is assembled from TRBV24-1 and TRBJ2-1; the central 9 bases match TRBD1. Sequencing input: peripheral blood. The sequence was collected from a human donor in a cohort sampled during active COVID-19. The nucleotide sequence reads TGTGCCACCGGGACAGGGAACAACAATGAGCAGTTCTTC. This codes for CATGTGNNNEQFF.